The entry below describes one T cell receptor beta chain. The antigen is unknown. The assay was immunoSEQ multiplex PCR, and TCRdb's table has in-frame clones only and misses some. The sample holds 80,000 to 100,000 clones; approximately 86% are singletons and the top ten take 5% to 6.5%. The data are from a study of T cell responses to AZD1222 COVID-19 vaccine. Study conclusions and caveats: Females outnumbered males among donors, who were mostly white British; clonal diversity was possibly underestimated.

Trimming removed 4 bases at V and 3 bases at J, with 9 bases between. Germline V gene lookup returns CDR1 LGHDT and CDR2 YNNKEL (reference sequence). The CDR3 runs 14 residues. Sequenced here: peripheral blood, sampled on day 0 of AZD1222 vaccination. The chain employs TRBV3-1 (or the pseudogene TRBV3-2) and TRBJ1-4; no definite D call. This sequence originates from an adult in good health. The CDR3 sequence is CASSRSVANEKLFF. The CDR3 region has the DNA TGTGCCAGCAGCCGCTCAGTTGCTAATGAAAAACTGTTTTTT.